These 9 T cell receptor beta chains were all obtained from the same sample, sequenced in a study of T cells in narcolepsy. Generated by immunoSEQ multiplex PCR, the TCRdb table keeps only in-frame clones and is missing some. The table lists 20,000 to 30,000 clones, just over 60% of them singletons, with 12% in the top ten. Sample: memory (CD45RA-) CD4+ T cells from blood. Every receptor here comes from a human donor in good health.

The chain has TRBV19 and TRBJ1-5, with 10 bases aligning to TRBD1. Trimming cost V 6 bases and J 1 base; bases outside gene matches: 6. Germline CDR1 reads LNHDA; CDR2 reads SQIVND (reference sequence). CDR3 length: 16 residues. Here the CDR3 reads CASSRQGAASNQPQHF. The CDR3 DNA reads TGTGCCAGTAGCAGACAGGGGGCGGCAAGCAATCAGCCCCAGCATTTT. Full variable domain (remainder filled in from reference TRBV19 and TRBJ1-5): DGGITQSPKYLFRKEGQNVTLSCEQNLNHDAMYWYRQDPGQGLRLIYYSQIVNDFQKGDIAEGYSVSREKKESFPLTVTSAQKNPTAFYLCASSRQGAASNQPQHFGDGTRLSIL.

This chain links TRBV30 with TRBJ2-6; possible D gene TRBD1, 5 bases. The germline V gene has CDR1 GTSNPN and CDR2 SVGIG (reference sequence). V gave up 3 bases and J gave up 0 bases, with 9 bases separating them. The CDR3 spans 15 residues. Here the CDR3 reads CAWRSGFSGANVLTF. CDR3 DNA sequence: TGTGCCTGGAGGTCAGGGTTCTCTGGGGCCAACGTCCTGACTTTC.

V gene TRBV4-1 combines with J gene TRBJ2-5; 15 bases agree with TRBD2. After removal of 3 bases from V and 3 bases from J, the junction contained 11 bases not matched to a gene. Germline CDR1 MGHRA, CDR2 YSYEKL. The CDR3 has 19 amino acids. The CDR3 here is CASSHPGLAGGPGKETQYF. CDR3 coding DNA: TGCGCCAGCAGCCATCCCGGACTAGCGGGGGGGCCTGGCAAAGAGACCCAGTACTTC.

This clone showed up just a few times. The genes are TRBV6-5 and TRBJ1-1; TRBD1 might be the D (5 bases). Germline V gives CDR1 MNHEY, CDR2 SVGAGI. The CDR3 consists of 15 residues. V lost 5 bases, J lost 3 bases, and 16 bases lay in between. In DNA form, the CDR3 reads TGTGCCAGCAGTACTCCAAAGATCAGGGACACTGAAGCTTTCTTT. Amino acids: CASSTPKIRDTEAFF.

The genes are TRBV7-9 and TRBJ2-7; 7 positions agree with TRBD2. The CDR3 length is 13 residues. The ends lost 4 bases at V and 6 bases at J; junction bases unmatched: 6. Germline CDR1 SEHNR, CDR2 FQNEAQ (reference sequence). The CDR3 loop reads CASSSPGGGEQYF. In nucleotides, the CDR3 is TGTGCCAGCAGCTCCCCGGGCGGGGGCGAGCAGTACTTC.

The sample holds a few counts of this clone. The J gene is TRBJ2-2, the V gene TRBV7-3; possible D gene TRBD2, 5 bases. Germline assignment: CDR1 SGHTA and CDR2 FQGTGA. Between the trimmed V and J ends, which lost 3 bases and 5 bases, there was a span of 7 bases. The CDR3 loop spans 13 amino acids. As DNA, the CDR3 is TGTGCCAGCAGCTTTCGAGGGACCGGGGAGCTGTTTTTT. It is translated as CASSFRGTGELFF.

This sequence joins TRBV5-6 and TRBJ1-5; possibly TRBD1 for D (6 bases). This CDR3 has 16 amino acids. V was shortened by 4 bases and J by 4 bases, with 18 bases between the two germline ends. CDR1 and CDR2 from the germline V gene are SGHDT and YYEEEE. CDR3 residues: CASSMRGGAPNQPQHF. The CDR3 DNA reads TGTGCCAGCAGCATGAGGGGGGGGGCCCCTAATCAGCCCCAGCATTTT.

This chain links TRBV6-6 with TRBJ1-1, with D unresolved. CDR1 and CDR2 from the germline V gene are MNHNY and SVGAGI (reference sequence). Trimming cost V 6 bases and J 2 bases, with 13 bases left between them. The CDR3 is made up of 14 amino acids. CDR3 sequence (DNA): TGTGCCAGCAGCCTGCTGGTGTTAAACACTGAAGCTTTCTTT. This sequence encodes CASSLLVLNTEAFF.

This clone was counted only a few times. V usage is TRBV6-6 and J usage is TRBJ2-2; TRBD1 is a possible D gene (5 bases). Looked up from germline, CDR1 is MNHNY and CDR2 is SVGAGI (reference sequence). Trimming removed 2 bases at V and 1 base at J, with 8 bases between. There are 15 residues in the CDR3. CDR3 protein: CASSYQGRNTGELFF. CDR3 sequence (DNA): TGTGCCAGCAGTTACCAGGGAAGGAACACCGGGGAGCTGTTTTTT.